A selection of T cell receptor beta chains follows, all from one sample in a study of T cell responses to AZD1222 COVID-19 vaccine. The assay was immunoSEQ multiplex PCR, and TCRdb's table has in-frame clones only and misses some. The data show approximately 80,000 clones, 70% to 90% seen once. The sequences come from peripheral blood, collected 28 days after the second AZD1222 dose. The origin of the receptors is an adult who received the AZD1222 COVID-19 vaccine. The CDR3 runs from the conserved cysteine through the conserved F or W. The order of the fields is D gene, J gene, V gene, clone size, CDR3 protein, CDR3 DNA. D genes are given only for firm matches. Clone sizes are given selectively: once, few, many, or a class where the clone is expanded.

. TRBJ2-2 TRBV28 once CASTHMEFGDELFF TGTGCCAGCACCCACATGGAGTTCGGGGACGAGCTGTTTTTT
TRBD1 TRBJ1-2 TRBV28 . CASSLSELSGTGGYGYTF TGTGCCAGCAGTTTATCTGAACTTTCCGGGACAGGGGGTTATGGCTACACCTTC
. TRBJ1-5 TRBV6-5 . CASSSRVGIGNQPQHF TGTGCCAGCAGTTCGCGGGTGGGGATAGGCAATCAGCCCCAGCATTTT
. TRBJ2-5 TRBV4-1 . CASSLGRRETQYF TGCGCCAGCAGCTTGGGACGGCGGGAGACCCAGTACTTC
. TRBJ2-1 TRBV30 . CAWRSYNEQFF TGTGCCTGGAGATCCTACAATGAGCAGTTCTTC
. TRBJ1-4 TRBV5-5 . CASSLEGNPNEKLFF TGTGCCAGCAGTTTAGAAGGGAATCCTAATGAAAAACTGTTTTTT
. TRBJ1-2 TRBV12-3/TRBV12-4 . CASSTLGAGYTF TGTGCCAGCAGTACACTAGGTGCCGGCTACACCTTC
. TRBJ2-2 TRBV5-6 . CASSLGWGRLGELFF TGTGCCAGCAGCTTGGGTTGGGGCCGGTTGGGGGAGCTGTTTTTT
. TRBJ2-7 TRBV6-5 . CASSFPPSKTYEQYF TGTGCCAGCAGTTTTCCCCCCTCTAAGACCTACGAGCAGTACTTC
. TRBJ1-5 TRBV3-1/TRBV3-2 once CASSHLGANQPQHF TGTGCCAGCAGCCATTTGGGGGCCAATCAGCCCCAGCATTTT
. TRBJ2-2 TRBV7-8 . CASSRVGTPTGELFF TGTGCCAGCAGCCGCGTTGGGACACCCACCGGGGAGCTGTTTTTT
. TRBJ2-2 TRBV7-7 . CASSLTTNPTGELFF TGTGCTAGCAGCCTGACTACAAACCCCACCGGGGAGCTGTTTTTT
TRBD1 TRBJ1-3 TRBV29-1 few CSSKTGQGAGNTIYF TGCAGCTCAAAAACTGGACAGGGAGCTGGAAACACCATATATTTT
TRBD2 TRBJ2-3 TRBV4-2 . CASSQDAGTSGVADTQYF TGTGCCAGCAGCCAAGATGCAGGGACTAGCGGGGTAGCAGATACGCAGTATTTT
. TRBJ1-1 TRBV25-1 . CASSETGHRGNTEAFF TGTGCCAGCAGTGAAACGGGGCATAGGGGGAACACTGAAGCTTTCTTT
. TRBJ1-3 TRBV19 . CASSRRHGAGAGNTIYF TGTGCCAGTAGTAGACGTCACGGAGCTGGAGCTGGAAACACCATATATTTT
. TRBJ1-3 TRBV30 few CAWDDVSGNTIYF TGTGCCTGGGACGATGTCTCTGGAAACACCATATATTTT
. TRBJ1-5 TRBV27 . CASRETGRSNQPQHF TGTGCCAGCCGCGAGACGGGACGCAGCAATCAGCCCCAGCATTTT
. TRBJ1-1 TRBV18 . CASSPPGLTEAFF TGTGCCAGCTCACCACCTGGTCTCACTGAAGCTTTCTTT
. TRBJ1-2 TRBV19 once CASSQTTAFYGYTF TGTGCCAGTAGTCAAACGACAGCCTTCTATGGCTACACCTTC
TRBD1 TRBJ1-2 TRBV15 . CATSRGGGQGYGYTF TGTGCCACCAGCAGGGGGGGAGGACAGGGCTATGGCTACACCTTC
TRBD1 TRBJ2-5 TRBV19 . CASSIPGGYQETQYF TGTGCCAGTAGTATCCCAGGGGGTTATCAAGAGACCCAGTACTTC
TRBD2 TRBJ2-1 TRBV11-2 . CASSRTASGYNEQFF TGTGCCAGCAGCCGTACGGCTAGCGGATACAATGAGCAGTTCTTC
. TRBJ2-6 TRBV5-1 . CASSLVGSGANVLTF TGCGCCAGCAGCTTAGTAGGCTCTGGGGCCAACGTCCTGACTTTC
. TRBJ1-1 TRBV28 . CASSSPGLGAFF TGTGCCAGCAGTAGCCCGGGACTTGGAGCTTTCTTT
. TRBJ2-2 TRBV12-3/TRBV12-4 . CASSLSNTGELFF TGTGCCAGCAGTTTAAGTAACACCGGGGAGCTGTTTTTT
TRBD2 TRBJ2-7 TRBV10-2 few CASREAGAYEQYF TGCGCCAGCAGGGAAGCGGGGGCCTACGAGCAGTACTTC
TRBD1 TRBJ2-7 TRBV7-9 . CASSPTGAAYEQYF TGTGCCAGCAGCCCAACAGGGGCGGCCTACGAGCAGTACTTC
. TRBJ1-4 TRBV6-1 . CASSENEKLFF TGTGCCAGCAGTGAAAATGAAAAACTGTTTTTT
. TRBJ1-5 TRBV28 . CASSRGYSNQPQHF TGTGCCAGCAGCAGGGGTTATAGCAATCAGCCCCAGCATTTT
TRBD1 TRBJ1-4 TRBV7-9 once CASSLIIQGGGEKLFF TGTGCCAGCAGCTTAATAATACAGGGGGGAGGTGAAAAACTGTTTTTT
TRBD1 TRBJ1-2 TRBV28 . CASSSDRVTF TGTGCCAGCAGCTCGGACAGGGTCACCTTC
. TRBJ1-4 TRBV5-6 . CASSLRWANEKLFF TGTGCCAGCAGCCTAAGGTGGGCTAATGAAAAACTGTTTTTT
. TRBJ2-1 TRBV19 . CASRIGGAYNEQFF TGTGCCAGTAGAATAGGCGGAGCCTACAATGAGCAGTTCTTC
TRBD1 TRBJ2-3 TRBV5-1 . CASSRPGTGTDTQYF TGCGCCAGCAGCCGCCCTGGGACAGGGACAGATACGCAGTATTTT
. TRBJ2-7 TRBV30 . CAFRSGPSAGEQYF TGTGCTTTCAGATCCGGGCCTTCCGCGGGGGAGCAGTACTTC
. TRBJ1-3 TRBV5-6 . CASSLFGGGGNTIYF TGTGCCAGCAGCTTGTTCGGGGGCGGTGGAAACACCATATATTTT
. TRBJ1-5 TRBV7-8 . CASSIMTGNQPQHF TGTGCCAGCAGCATAATGACCGGGAATCAGCCCCAGCATTTT
TRBD2 TRBJ2-3 TRBV11-3 few CASSSSRLAGITDTQYF TGTGCCAGCAGCTCCAGTAGACTAGCGGGGATCACAGATACGCAGTATTTT
. TRBJ1-4 TRBV10-3 . CAISESPGEEKLFF TGTGCCATCAGTGAGTCGCCAGGGGAAGAAAAACTGTTTTTT
. TRBJ1-1 TRBV6-5 few CASENTVNTEAFF TGTGCTAGCGAAAACACGGTGAACACTGAAGCTTTCTTT
. TRBJ1-1 TRBV20-1 . CSASGPPLNTEAFF TGCAGTGCTAGTGGGCCCCCTCTGAACACTGAAGCTTTCTTT
. TRBJ2-7 TRBV6-5 . CASSYDRRSYEQYF TGTGCCAGCAGTTACGACAGAAGATCCTACGAGCAGTACTTC
. TRBJ2-7 TRBV18 . CASSPNSPTYEQYF TGTGCCAGCTCACCCAACAGTCCTACCTACGAGCAGTACTTC
TRBD1 TRBJ1-2 TRBV18 . CASSRQGSYGYTF TGTGCCAGCTCTCGACAGGGGTCTTATGGCTACACCTTC
. TRBJ2-7 TRBV28 . CASSPSVGEQYF TGTGCCAGCAGCCCTTCGGTGGGCGAGCAGTACTTC
. TRBJ2-2 TRBV6-5 . CASGRGDTGELFF TGTGCCAGCGGAAGGGGTGACACCGGGGAGCTGTTTTTT
. TRBJ1-5 TRBV19 . CASNTGNQPQHF TGTGCCAGTAATACAGGGAATCAGCCCCAGCATTTT
. TRBJ2-7 TRBV18 . CASSPSAAPYEQYF TGTGCCAGCTCACCGTCGGCGGCCCCCTACGAGCAGTACTTC
. TRBJ1-1 TRBV18 few CASSKGGMGTEAFF TGTGCCAGCTCAAAGGGGGGGATGGGCACTGAAGCTTTCTTT
. TRBJ2-5 TRBV7-8 . CASSLGSRETQYF TGTGCCAGCAGCTTAGGTAGCCGAGAGACCCAGTACTTC
TRBD2 TRBJ2-7 TRBV6-1 . CASSELAGVTSREQYF TGTGCCAGCAGTGAACTAGCGGGGGTTACGAGCCGCGAGCAGTACTTC
TRBD1 TRBJ1-6 TRBV5-1 . CASSAGQGAGNSPLHF TGCGCCAGCAGCGCGGGACAGGGGGCTGGTAATTCACCCCTCCACTTT
. TRBJ1-6 TRBV3-1/TRBV3-2 . CASSQTPGVVTLHF TGTGCCAGCAGCCAAACGCCGGGCGTTGTGACCCTCCACTTT